The present T cell receptor beta chain was sequenced within a study of CD8 T cells in ankylosing spondylitis. At least ten counts were recorded for this clonotype. Antigen: not known. It was by quantitative 5'-RACE with molecular barcodes that TCR beta libraries were made. TCRdb itself ran the 5' RACE reads through MiXCR, one entry per CDR3 protein. The data show 700,000 to 1,000,000 distinct CDR3 sequences, with approximately 12% seen just once and 0.51% held by the top ten. Study outcomes and limitations: Certain motif variants had earlier been reported in reactive arthritis synovial fluid and blood. Peripheral blood held disease-linked clones only at relatively low frequency, and these were CD8+. In ankylosing spondylitis patients, matched synovial fluid reportedly showed significant enrichment of disease-linked clones. Within ankylosing spondylitis blood, a TCR beta motif made up of roughly eight highly homologous variants appeared to be characteristic.

The CDR3 spans 14 residues. Germline lookup yields CDR1 SGHRS and CDR2 YFSETQ. V lost 3 bases to trimming and J lost 5 bases; unmatched junction nucleotides: 7. V usage is TRBV5-1 and J usage is TRBJ1-1, with 7 nucleotides matching TRBD1. Sample: blood, either unsorted or a sorted T cell fraction (not recorded which). The sequence derives from a male donor with ankylosing spondylitis. The CDR3, as DNA: TGCGCCAGCAGCTCACCTGACAGGGATACTGAAGCTTTCTTT. Amino acid sequence: CASSSPDRDTEAFF. Filled out from reference TRBV5-1 and TRBJ1-1, the complete variable domain reads KAGVTQTPRYLIKTRGQQVTLSCSPISGHRSVSWYQQTPGQGLQFLFEYFSETQRNKGNFPGRFSGRQFSNSRSEMNVSTLELGDSALYLCASSSPDRDTEAFFGQGTRLTVV.